This record concerns one TCR beta chain sequence. No antigen is known for it. The sample belongs to a study of cytomegalovirus exposure and HLA in healthy donors. Whole-study findings and limits: In an earlier analysis, about 87% or about 30%: the productive usage of most TCR beta V segments.

Germline CDR1 MNHEY, CDR2 SVGAGI. The CDR3 covers 14 residues. The V end was cut by 2 bases, the J end by 5 bases, with 9 bases between. Amplification used 60 Vbeta primers and 13 Jbeta primers. Sequencing was performed with immunoSEQ multiplex PCR; in TCRdb, only in-frame clones are kept and a portion is missing. Of about 200,000 clones in the sample, roughly 80% were seen once. The sample comprised PBMCs. The chain is built from TRBV6-5 and TRBJ1-4; D gene uncertain. The clonotype comes from a girl aged 10 to 17 in good health and CMV-seronegative. The chain's CDR3 is CASSYISRNEKLFF. In DNA form, the CDR3 reads TGTGCCAGCAGTTACATATCCAGGAATGAAAAACTGTTTTTT.